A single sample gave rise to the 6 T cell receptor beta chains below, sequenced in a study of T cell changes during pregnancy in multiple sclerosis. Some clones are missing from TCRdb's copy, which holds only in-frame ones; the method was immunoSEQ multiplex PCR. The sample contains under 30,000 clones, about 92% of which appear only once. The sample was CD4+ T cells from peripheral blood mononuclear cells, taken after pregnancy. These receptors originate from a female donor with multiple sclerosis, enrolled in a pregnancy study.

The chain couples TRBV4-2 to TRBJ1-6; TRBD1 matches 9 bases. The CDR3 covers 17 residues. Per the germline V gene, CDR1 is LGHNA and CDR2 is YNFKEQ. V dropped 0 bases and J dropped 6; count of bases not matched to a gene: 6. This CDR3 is CASSQDPTGGLNSPLHF. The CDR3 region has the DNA TGTGCCAGCAGCCAAGACCCGACAGGGGGGCTTAATTCACCCCTCCACTTT.

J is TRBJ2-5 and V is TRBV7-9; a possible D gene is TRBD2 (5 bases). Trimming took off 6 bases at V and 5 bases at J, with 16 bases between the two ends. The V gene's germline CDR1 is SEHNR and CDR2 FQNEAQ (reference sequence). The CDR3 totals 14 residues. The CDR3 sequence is CASRSSGDGETQYF. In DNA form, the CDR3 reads TGTGCCAGCAGATCGTCCGGGGATGGGGAGACCCAGTACTTC.

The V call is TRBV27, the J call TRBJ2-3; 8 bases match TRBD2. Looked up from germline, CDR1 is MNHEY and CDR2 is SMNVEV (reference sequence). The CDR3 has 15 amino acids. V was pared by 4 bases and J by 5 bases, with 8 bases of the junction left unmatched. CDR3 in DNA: TGTGCCAGCAGTTCTCAGCGGGGGAGGCTAGATACGCAGTATTTT. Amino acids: CASSSQRGRLDTQYF.

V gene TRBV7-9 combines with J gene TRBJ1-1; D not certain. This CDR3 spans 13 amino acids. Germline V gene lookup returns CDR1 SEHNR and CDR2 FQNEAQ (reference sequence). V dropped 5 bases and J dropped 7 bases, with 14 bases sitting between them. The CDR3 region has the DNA TGTGCCAGCAGCCCCCTCAGGCTCCTTGAAGCTTTCTTT. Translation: CASSPLRLLEAFF.

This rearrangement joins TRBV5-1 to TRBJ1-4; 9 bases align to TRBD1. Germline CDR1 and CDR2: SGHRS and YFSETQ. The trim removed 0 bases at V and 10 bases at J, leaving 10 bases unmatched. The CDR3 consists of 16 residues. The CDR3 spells CASSLADRGGGGKLFF. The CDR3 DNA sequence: TGCGCCAGCAGCTTGGCGGACAGGGGAGGAGGAGGAAAACTGTTTTTT.

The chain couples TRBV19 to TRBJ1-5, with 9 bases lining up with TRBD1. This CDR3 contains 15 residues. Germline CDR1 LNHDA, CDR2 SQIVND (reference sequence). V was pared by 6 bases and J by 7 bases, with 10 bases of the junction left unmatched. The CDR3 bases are TGTGCCAGTAGCTCCGGGACAGGGTTTAACCAGCCCCAGCATTTT. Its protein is CASSSGTGFNQPQHF.